The 2 T cell receptor beta chains below come from one sample, sequenced in a study of immune cell composition in non-small cell lung cancer. Normal lung was sampled as far from the tumour as possible, at least 3 cm. Libraries were prepared by immunoSEQ multiplex PCR; TCRdb keeps only in-frame clonotypes and omits some of them. The sample gives around 15,000 clones, 70% to 85% of which show up once; 9.8% is in the top ten. This sample was also put to use in a study of CD4 T cells in lung cancer.

The sample was non-adjacent lung tissue. The source of these receptors is a human donor with non-small cell lung cancer.

This clone was counted a few times. Other DNA sequences within the sample encode an identical CDR3. The chain uses TRBV19 and TRBJ1-2; TRBD1 matches at 8 bases. The CDR3 consists of 14 residues. V was clipped by 5 bases and J by 4 bases; unmatched bases: 6. CDR1 is LNHDA, CDR2 SQIVND, per germline (reference sequence). The CDR3 DNA is TGTGCCAGTAGTCCGGGACAGGTCGGCTATGGCTACACCTTC. Its translation is CASSPGQVGYGYTF.

The rearrangement joins TRBV5-1 to TRBJ2-1, with TRBD2 identical over 14 bases. Germline CDR1 and CDR2: SGHRS and YFSETQ. V was pared by 4 bases and J by 0 bases, with 9 bases of the junction left unmatched. The CDR3 has 19 amino acids. CDR3 sequence reads: CASSLRTSGGRSSYNEQFF. As DNA, the CDR3 is TGCGCCAGCAGCCTTCGGACTAGCGGGGGGCGTAGCTCCTACAATGAGCAGTTCTTC.